This T cell receptor (beta chain) was identified during a study of shared clonotypes between healthy human individuals. General study points: Sampling included only blood; tissue repertoires likely differ. The study found 4.5% to 5% of naive CD4 clonotypes shared across several donors.

The test was conducted at deep level. Profiling relied on immunoSEQ multiplex PCR, and the TCRdb table lists in-frame clones only, not all of them. This sample has some 2.1 million clones, with over 85% found just once. As regards this clone: The antigen is not known.

V shed 5 bases and J shed 1 base, with 11 bases lying between them. CDR1 and CDR2 from the germline V gene are GTSNPN and SVGIG (reference sequence). The CDR3 consists of 13 residues. The chain couples TRBV30 to TRBJ1-1, with TRBD1 as a possible D gene (5 bases). The source is a man between 18 and 29 years old in good health. The sample consisted of naive CD4+ T cells sorted from blood. The subset: CD45RA+ positively selected. As DNA, the CDR3 is TGTGCCTGGCGATATGGGGGGAACACTGAAGCTTTCTTT. Amino acids: CAWRYGGNTEAFF.